The present T cell receptor beta chain was sequenced within a study of post-analysis software for immune sequencing data. Whole-study findings and limits: Strong co-clustering by F measure was evident for samples that had been prepared in the same batch. Diversity measured as normalized Chao1 was significantly lower in multiple sclerosis patients than in controls. TRBV segments more frequent in patients than in controls numbered roughly 5 and included TRBV5-6, TRBV5-1 and TRBV20-1.

Germline lookup yields CDR1 LGHNA and CDR2 YSLEER. This CDR3 contains 15 residues. Trimming took 1 base from V and 8 from J, leaving 15 bases between them. Unique molecular identifiers were present in the TCR beta cDNA libraries. TCRdb re-analysed the PCR reads in MiXCR, keeping a single row per CDR3 protein. The table lists 750,000 to 900,000 distinct CDR3 sequences, around 46% of them singletons. Comment on this clonotype: Its antigen is not known.

J is TRBJ2-1 and V is TRBV4-3, with D possibly matching TRBD2 (6 bases). Input material: blood. This TCR was sampled from a girl between 5 and 17 years old with multiple sclerosis. The CDR3 nucleotides read TGCGCCAGCAGCCAAGGAGGTCTAGCGAGCTATGAGCAGTTCTTC. It codes for CASSQGGLASYEQFF.